Listed below are T cell receptor beta chains from one sample, sequenced in a study of T cells in Graves' hyperthyroidism and ophthalmopathy. One entry per CDR3 protein results from TCRdb running MiXCR on the multiplex PCR reads. The sample shows some 600,000 distinct CDR3 sequences, approximately 13% of them seen only once. The sample consisted of blood. The receptor source for this set is a woman aged 30 to 39 with Graves' hyperthyroidism that later progressed to Graves' ophthalmopathy. The CDR3 runs from the conserved cysteine through the conserved F or W. A D gene is named only where the DNA matches it firmly. Only some rows state a clone size, as once, few, many or a class for expanded clones.

d_call: TRBD1
j_call: TRBJ2-3
v_call: TRBV6-5
clone_size: many
cdr3_nt: TGTGCCAGCAGTTACACCTACAGGGGGGATACGCAGTATTTT
cdr3_aa: CASSYTYRGDTQYF

d_call: TRBD1
j_call: TRBJ2-7
v_call: TRBV2
clone_size: many
cdr3_nt: TGTGCCAGCAACGTAAACAGGGGCGCGTCCTACGAGCAGTACTTC
cdr3_aa: CASNVNRGASYEQYF

d_call: NA
j_call: TRBJ2-1
v_call: TRBV19
clone_size: few
cdr3_nt: TGTGCCAGTAGTGTTCGGGACTTCAACAATGAGCAGTTCTTC
cdr3_aa: CASSVRDFNNEQFF

d_call: NA
j_call: TRBJ2-3
v_call: TRBV27
clone_size: many
cdr3_nt: TGTGCCAGCAGTTTCACCTCGGCCAGCGGTAGCACAGATACGCAGTATTTT
cdr3_aa: CASSFTSASGSTDTQYF

d_call: TRBD2
j_call: TRBJ2-1
v_call: TRBV12-3/TRBV12-4
clone_size: few
cdr3_nt: TGTGCCAGCAGATTCCCCGTTGGGACTAGCGCTAACAATGAGCAGTTCTTC
cdr3_aa: CASRFPVGTSANNEQFF

d_call: TRBD1
j_call: TRBJ2-1
v_call: TRBV4-1
clone_size: NA
cdr3_nt: TGCGCCAGCAGCCGCACAGGGGGCGCGGGGAATGAGCAGTTCTTC
cdr3_aa: CASSRTGGAGNEQFF

d_call: TRBD2
j_call: TRBJ2-7
v_call: TRBV19
clone_size: many
cdr3_nt: TGTGCCAGTAGCCCGACTGGGGGGGACCCGTGGGAGCAGTACTTC
cdr3_aa: CASSPTGGDPWEQYF

d_call: NA
j_call: TRBJ2-1
v_call: TRBV3-1
clone_size: many
cdr3_nt: TGTGCCAGCAGCCCGGACAGCCATGAGCAGTTCTTC
cdr3_aa: CASSPDSHEQFF

d_call: TRBD2
j_call: TRBJ2-1
v_call: TRBV6-1
clone_size: few
cdr3_nt: TGTGCCAGCAGTCCCCGGCGGGAGGGTGAGCAGTTCTTC
cdr3_aa: CASSPRREGEQFF

d_call: NA
j_call: TRBJ2-6
v_call: TRBV6-5
clone_size: few
cdr3_nt: TGTGCCAGCAGTTACTACAGTGATAACTCTGGGGCCAACGTCCTGACTTTC
cdr3_aa: CASSYYSDNSGANVLTF

d_call: NA
j_call: TRBJ1-3
v_call: TRBV7-9
clone_size: many
cdr3_nt: TGTGCCAGCACCAGGGGTACTGAAAACACCATATATTTT
cdr3_aa: CASTRGTENTIYF

d_call: TRBD1
j_call: TRBJ2-5
v_call: TRBV19
clone_size: NA
cdr3_nt: TGTGCCAGTATGAGGGACAGGGGGGAGACCCAGTACTTC
cdr3_aa: CASMRDRGETQYF

d_call: TRBD2
j_call: TRBJ2-1
v_call: TRBV20-1
clone_size: many
cdr3_nt: TGCAGTGCTAGCCCGCGCGGGAGGGCCGACAATGAGCAGTTCTTC
cdr3_aa: CSASPRGRADNEQFF

d_call: NA
j_call: TRBJ1-2
v_call: TRBV6-5
clone_size: many
cdr3_nt: TGTGCCAGCAGTTACTCAACGGCTGTGGGGTATGGCTACACCTTC
cdr3_aa: CASSYSTAVGYGYTF

d_call: NA
j_call: TRBJ2-5
v_call: TRBV30
clone_size: NA
cdr3_nt: TGTGCCGGTCACCGGGACAAAGGAACCGAGACCCAGTACTTC
cdr3_aa: CAGHRDKGTETQYF

d_call: NA
j_call: TRBJ1-6
v_call: TRBV9
clone_size: many
cdr3_nt: TGTGCCAGCAGCCTTAGGTGGAGTGACTCACCCCTCCACTTT
cdr3_aa: CASSLRWSDSPLHF

d_call: NA
j_call: TRBJ1-2
v_call: TRBV28
clone_size: many
cdr3_nt: TGTGCCAGCAGTTTTAGACTAGTTGGCTACACCTTC
cdr3_aa: CASSFRLVGYTF

d_call: NA
j_call: TRBJ2-6
v_call: TRBV5-6
clone_size: NA
cdr3_nt: TGTGCCAGCAGCTTGGGGTTGGCTGGGGCCAACGTCCTGACTTTC
cdr3_aa: CASSLGLAGANVLTF

d_call: NA
j_call: TRBJ2-7
v_call: TRBV24-1
clone_size: NA
cdr3_nt: TGTGCCACCAGTGACGGGACCCCTGACGAGCAGTACTTC
cdr3_aa: CATSDGTPDEQYF

d_call: TRBD2
j_call: TRBJ2-3
v_call: TRBV20-1
clone_size: many
cdr3_nt: TGCAGTGCTGACAGGACTAGCGGGTTCACAGATACGCAGTATTTT
cdr3_aa: CSADRTSGFTDTQYF

d_call: NA
j_call: TRBJ1-1
v_call: TRBV6-1
clone_size: many
cdr3_nt: TGTGCCAGCAGTTATACTGAAGGGTTGCGAAACACTGAAGCTTTCTTT
cdr3_aa: CASSYTEGLRNTEAFF

d_call: TRBD1
j_call: TRBJ1-1
v_call: TRBV7-2
clone_size: NA
cdr3_nt: TGTGCCAGCAGGACCGTGGGGACAGGGAACACTGAAGCTTTCTTT
cdr3_aa: CASRTVGTGNTEAFF

d_call: NA
j_call: TRBJ1-5
v_call: TRBV11-2
clone_size: many
cdr3_nt: TGTGCCAGCAGCCCAAGCAGGGAGGAGAGCAATCAGCCCCAGCATTTT
cdr3_aa: CASSPSREESNQPQHF

d_call: TRBD1
j_call: TRBJ1-6
v_call: TRBV5-1
clone_size: NA
cdr3_nt: TGCGCCAGCAGCAAGGGGGCGGGGGATAATTCACCCCTCCACTTT
cdr3_aa: CASSKGAGDNSPLHF

d_call: NA
j_call: TRBJ2-5
v_call: TRBV18
clone_size: few
cdr3_nt: TGTGCCAGCTCACCACTAACTAGCAGTCCGTTCCAAGAGACCCAGTACTTC
cdr3_aa: CASSPLTSSPFQETQYF

d_call: TRBD2
j_call: TRBJ2-7
v_call: TRBV15
clone_size: many
cdr3_nt: TGTGCCACCAGCAGAGATCTAGCGGGACCCTACGAGCAGTACTTC
cdr3_aa: CATSRDLAGPYEQYF

d_call: NA
j_call: TRBJ2-1
v_call: TRBV4-1
clone_size: once
cdr3_nt: TGCGCCAGCAGCCAAGCAAAGGGGCTTCACAATGAGCAGTTCTTC
cdr3_aa: CASSQAKGLHNEQFF

d_call: NA
j_call: TRBJ1-1
v_call: TRBV7-2
clone_size: many
cdr3_nt: TGTGCCAGCAGTGGGAGACGGGAAGCCGAAGCTTTCTTT
cdr3_aa: CASSGRREAEAFF

d_call: NA
j_call: TRBJ2-5
v_call: TRBV11-3
clone_size: many
cdr3_nt: TGTGCCAGCAGCTTTCTCTCCCAGGGAGGAGAGACCCAGTACTTC
cdr3_aa: CASSFLSQGGETQYF

d_call: TRBD1
j_call: TRBJ2-7
v_call: TRBV2
clone_size: many
cdr3_nt: TGTGCCAGCAGTACCGGGACAGGGTACTCCTACGAGCAGTACTTC
cdr3_aa: CASSTGTGYSYEQYF

d_call: NA
j_call: TRBJ2-5
v_call: TRBV12-3/TRBV12-4
clone_size: many
cdr3_nt: TGTGCCAGCAGTTTGGAGGTGGGGGAGACCCAGTACTTC
cdr3_aa: CASSLEVGETQYF

d_call: NA
j_call: TRBJ2-2
v_call: TRBV12-3/TRBV12-4
clone_size: many
cdr3_nt: TGTGCCAGCAGTCCGGACAGCGGGAACACCGGGGAGCTGTTTTTT
cdr3_aa: CASSPDSGNTGELFF

d_call: NA
j_call: TRBJ2-7
v_call: TRBV28
clone_size: many
cdr3_nt: TGTGCCAGCAGTATACCAATGGTGGGGGCGCGCTACGAGCAGTACTTC
cdr3_aa: CASSIPMVGARYEQYF

d_call: NA
j_call: TRBJ2-1
v_call: TRBV7-9
clone_size: many
cdr3_nt: TGTGCCAGCAGCCCGGGCGGAAGCGGAGCCTACAATGAGCAGTTCTTC
cdr3_aa: CASSPGGSGAYNEQFF

d_call: NA
j_call: TRBJ2-7
v_call: TRBV3-1
clone_size: few
cdr3_nt: TGTGCCAGCAGCCTCGCCGGCGGCGGCTATTACGAGCAGTACTTC
cdr3_aa: CASSLAGGGYYEQYF

d_call: TRBD1
j_call: TRBJ2-7
v_call: TRBV12-3/TRBV12-4
clone_size: many
cdr3_nt: TGTGCCAGCAGTTTCGGGCCGGGACAGGGAGACGAGCAGTACTTC
cdr3_aa: CASSFGPGQGDEQYF

d_call: TRBD2
j_call: TRBJ2-7
v_call: TRBV30
clone_size: many
cdr3_nt: TGTGCCTGGAGTGGGGGACTAGCGGGAGGTGAGGGATCCGAGCAGTACTTC
cdr3_aa: CAWSGGLAGGEGSEQYF

d_call: TRBD1
j_call: TRBJ2-1
v_call: TRBV7-9
clone_size: many
cdr3_nt: TGTGCCAGCAGCTTGGACAGGGAATATTACAATGAGCAGTTCTTC
cdr3_aa: CASSLDREYYNEQFF

d_call: NA
j_call: TRBJ2-1
v_call: TRBV24-1
clone_size: many
cdr3_nt: TGTGCCACCAGTGTAGGGGGGTTGTTGGGTGAGCAGTTCTTC
cdr3_aa: CATSVGGLLGEQFF

d_call: NA
j_call: TRBJ2-1
v_call: TRBV19
clone_size: many
cdr3_nt: TGTGCCAGTAGTATCCCCAGGGGACCCTCACTACGGAATGAGCAGTTCTTC
cdr3_aa: CASSIPRGPSLRNEQFF

d_call: NA
j_call: TRBJ1-1
v_call: TRBV10-3
clone_size: many
cdr3_nt: TGTGCCATCAGTGTAGGGGACGGGAACACTGAAGCTTTCTTT
cdr3_aa: CAISVGDGNTEAFF

d_call: NA
j_call: TRBJ2-1
v_call: TRBV20-1
clone_size: many
cdr3_nt: TGCAGTGCTAGAGATCCCTCTAGCCGCTACAATGAGCAGTTCTTC
cdr3_aa: CSARDPSSRYNEQFF

d_call: TRBD1
j_call: TRBJ2-1
v_call: TRBV7-3
clone_size: few
cdr3_nt: TGTGCCAGCAGCTTAAGCATGGGACAGGGGAACTACAATGAGCAGTTCTTC
cdr3_aa: CASSLSMGQGNYNEQFF

d_call: TRBD2
j_call: TRBJ2-2
v_call: TRBV24-1
clone_size: many
cdr3_nt: TGTGCCACCAGTGCGACTGGACTAGAGGACACCGGGGAGCTGTTTTTT
cdr3_aa: CATSATGLEDTGELFF

d_call: TRBD1
j_call: TRBJ1-2
v_call: TRBV28
clone_size: many
cdr3_nt: TGTGCCAGTACCGGGACAGGGGAGTCGGATGGCTACACCTTC
cdr3_aa: CASTGTGESDGYTF

d_call: NA
j_call: TRBJ1-1
v_call: TRBV11-1
clone_size: many
cdr3_nt: TGTGCCAGCAGCTCCAGGGATGCGGCCACTGAAGCTTTCTTT
cdr3_aa: CASSSRDAATEAFF

d_call: NA
j_call: TRBJ2-7
v_call: TRBV2
clone_size: many
cdr3_nt: TGTGCCAGCAGAGGCTACGAGCAGTACTTC
cdr3_aa: CASRGYEQYF

d_call: NA
j_call: TRBJ1-1
v_call: TRBV5-6
clone_size: few
cdr3_nt: TGTGCCAGCAGCCCCTGGGGGGACATGAACACTGAAGCTTTCTTT
cdr3_aa: CASSPWGDMNTEAFF

d_call: NA
j_call: TRBJ1-2
v_call: TRBV5-1
clone_size: NA
cdr3_nt: TGCGCCAGCAGCGCCTTACATACGGGGGTGAACTATGGCTACACCTTC
cdr3_aa: CASSALHTGVNYGYTF

d_call: TRBD1
j_call: TRBJ1-2
v_call: TRBV12-3/TRBV12-4
clone_size: many
cdr3_nt: TGTGCCAGCAGTCCCGACCGGTCGCAGGGGGCTGTCTATGGCTACACCTTC
cdr3_aa: CASSPDRSQGAVYGYTF

d_call: TRBD1
j_call: TRBJ1-2
v_call: TRBV18
clone_size: few
cdr3_nt: TGTGCCAGCTCACGTTTCGGACAGGGGGTTAATAACTATGGCTACACCTTC
cdr3_aa: CASSRFGQGVNNYGYTF

d_call: NA
j_call: TRBJ1-1
v_call: TRBV20-1
clone_size: many
cdr3_nt: TGCAGTGCTAGATGGACCCGGGGGGCTGAAGCTTTCTTT
cdr3_aa: CSARWTRGAEAFF

d_call: TRBD2
j_call: TRBJ2-2
v_call: TRBV2
clone_size: few
cdr3_nt: TGTGCCAGCAGCTTGGGACTAGCGATTAACGGGGAGCTGTTTTTT
cdr3_aa: CASSLGLAINGELFF

d_call: NA
j_call: TRBJ1-1
v_call: TRBV20-1
clone_size: few
cdr3_nt: TGCAGTGCAACACCCCTCGCCTACAGGGAACGTTCGGCCGCTTTCTTT
cdr3_aa: CSATPLAYRERSAAFF

d_call: TRBD1
j_call: TRBJ2-1
v_call: TRBV11-1
clone_size: many
cdr3_nt: TGTGCCAGCAGATTGACAGGGAGCTCCTACAATGAGCAGTTCTTC
cdr3_aa: CASRLTGSSYNEQFF